This paragraph covers one T cell receptor beta chain sequence. Its antigen is unidentified. This library used roughly 400 ng RNA and molecular barcoded adaptors spanning alpha/delta and beta/gamma chains. Each CDR3 protein gets one entry after TCRdb re-called the reads with MiXCR. This repertoire shows about 40,000 distinct CDR3 sequences, about 12% found once; its top ten account for about 38%. The germline V gene encodes CDR1 SGHTA and CDR2 FQGNSA. V shed 5 bases and J shed 0 bases, with 11 bases lying between them. This CDR3 region has 15 residues. The sample originates from a study of read filtering for tumor transcriptome and immune sequencing. As for the study in general: RNA-seq yielded only roughly 80 to 1,300 TCR reads, IR-seq about 3.5 to 10.27 million.

The study, taken as a whole, reports: Single-read clonotypes: 80% to 90% of IR-seq clonotypes (around 4% of reads), 74.6% of RNA-seq clonotypes (approximately 45% of reads). Dropping single-read clonotypes raised IR-seq and RNA-seq shared-clonotype correlation. This fraction held mixed bone marrow immune cells after CD138-negative sorting.

Sequencing was carried out using a population of CD138-negative cells sorted from bone marrow. The chain is built from TRBV7-2 and TRBJ1-3, with D unresolved. The origin of this receptor is a donor at least 40 years old with multiple myeloma. This chain's CDR3 is CASSPRGPSGNTIYF. CDR3 bases: TGTGCCAGCAGCCCCCGAGGGCCCTCTGGAAACACCATATATTTT.